A single T cell receptor beta chain is shown here with its context. This clone was detected once. It lacks a known antigen. No qualities accompany the bases; no much larger clone lies one base away. These data come from a study of control samples from healthy donors and cancer patients (dated by TCRdb to the early 2020s). The CDR3, from cysteine to phenylalanine, totals 17 residues. The only DNA kept is the CDR3, 51 bases in frame from the first base. V is trimmed back by 4 bases and J by 7 bases, and the junction contains 18 bases that no gene match accounts for. The CDR1 and CDR2 encoded by the germline V gene are SGHDN and FVKESK. The receptor library was made with the immunoSEQ multiplex PCR assay. Entries here come from immuneACCESS through TCRdb and include only in-frame sequences with V and J called. Some clones fail to appear in such tables; in the studies checked, an unresolved V gene covers under half of the shortfall, and the cause of the remainder is unknown. The sample includes around 200,000 clones, with 90% to 95% observed a single time. More than 1.1% of the sample belongs to the ten largest clones.

This receptor was taken from a man aged 18 to 30 in good health. The sample consisted of blood. This sequence uses TRBV14 and TRBJ2-7, with TRBD2 matching 8 junction bases. At the DNA level, the sequence is TGTGCCAGCAGCCCCACCCGACTAGCGTTGGGCTTCTGGGAGCAGTACTTC. It encodes CASSPTRLALGFWEQYF.